This is a list of T cell receptor beta chains from one sample in a study of radiotherapy plus CTLA-4 blockade in lung cancer. This table comes from immunoSEQ multiplex PCR, and its TCRdb copy is limited to in-frame clones, with some not included. The table records more than 100,000 clones, more than 80% of them present only once. Sequenced here: peripheral blood, sampled from a patient treated with radiotherapy plus ipilimumab. These receptors were obtained from a human donor with non-small cell lung cancer that progressed on radiotherapy plus ipilimumab. The CDR3 runs from the conserved cysteine through the conserved F or W. Fields, in order: CDR3 DNA, CDR3 protein, clone size, D gene, V gene, J gene. A D gene is named only where the DNA matches it firmly. Not every row has a clone size; where given, it reads once, few, many or a size class.

TGTGCCAGCAGTGAAGCATTAATGAGGTGGTTCTTC	CASSEALMRWFF	-	-	TRBV2	TRBJ2-1
TGTGCCAGCAGCGCGGCGGGAGGTTGGCGGCACTTC	CASSAAGGWRHF	-	TRBD2	TRBV6-5	TRBJ2-5
TGCGCCAGCAGCTTGATAGCCGGGGGCACCGGGGAGCTGTTTTTT	CASSLIAGGTGELFF	-	-	TRBV5-1	TRBJ2-2
TGTGCTAGTGGTTTGCCCCCCTCCTACGAGCAGTACTTC	CASGLPPSYEQYF	-	-	TRBV12-5	TRBJ2-7
TGTGCCAGCAGACCAATCCGACGTACGGGAGGACCTTACAATGAGCAGTTCTTC	CASRPIRRTGGPYNEQFF	-	TRBD2	TRBV11-2	TRBJ2-1
TGCGCCAGCAGCGCCTCGTTCTACGAGCAGTACTTC	CASSASFYEQYF	-	-	TRBV5-1	TRBJ2-7
TGCAGTGCTAGAGTACTAAATGAGCAGTTCTTC	CSARVLNEQFF	-	-	TRBV20-1	TRBJ2-1
TGCGCCAGCAGAGGACTAGCGGGAGTAGCACACTACGAGCAGTACTTC	CASRGLAGVAHYEQYF	-	TRBD2	TRBV10-1	TRBJ2-7
TGTGCCAGCAGCGAGGGGGATGGTGGCAATCAGCCCCAGCATTTT	CASSEGDGGNQPQHF	-	-	TRBV7-8	TRBJ1-5
TGTGCCAGCGGACAGGGCAATCAGCCCCAGCATTTT	CASGQGNQPQHF	once	TRBD1	TRBV6-6	TRBJ1-5
TGTGCCAGCTCACCACCGCGGTCCGAGCAGTACTTC	CASSPPRSEQYF	once	-	TRBV18	TRBJ2-7